The present T cell receptor beta chain was sequenced within a study of T cells in localized non-small cell lung cancer. Study findings and constraints: Appearance in adjacent lung was seen for a median about 58 of the top 100 tumor clones. The tumor had only one region sequenced, so heterogeneity remains possible. Adjacent uninvolved lung tissue had the highest T cell clonality, exceeding tumor. Patients showing higher blood T cell density tended to see longer overall survival.

Produced via immunoSEQ multiplex PCR; TCRdb's table is partial and in-frame only. This sample carries around 41,000 clones, roughly 90% of them seen once, and the ten largest clones take less than 3.5%. The CDR3 is 12 amino acids. Germline V lookup: CDR1 GTSNPN, CDR2 SVGIG (reference sequence). The J segment lost 8 bases and the V segment lost 3 bases, leaving 1 base of the junction unmatched. About this clone itself: The antigen is not known.

This specimen consisted of peripheral blood, obtained before any cancer treatment. The TCR was taken from a female donor older than 55 with stage I squamous cell lung carcinoma. The chain joins TRBV30 to TRBJ2-7; 13 bases match TRBD2. This chain's CDR3 is CAWRLAGGKQYF. CDR3 nucleotide sequence: TGTGCCTGGAGACTAGCGGGAGGGAAGCAGTACTTC.